This is a list of T cell receptor beta chains from one sample in a study of blood T cell repertoires in COVID-19. Assay: immunoSEQ multiplex PCR; the TCRdb copy retains only in-frame clones and omits some. The sample lists roughly 110,000 clones; around 78% were seen once. The sample consisted of peripheral blood. These receptors were obtained from a man older than 75 with COVID-19, enrolled during active disease. The CDR3 runs from the conserved cysteine through the conserved F or W. The order of the fields is V gene, J gene, clone size, D gene, CDR3 length, CDR3 protein, CDR3 DNA. A D gene is named only where the DNA matches it firmly. Rows give clone size only sometimes, using once, few, many, or a class for an expanded clone.

v_gene: TRBV6-2/TRBV6-3; j_gene: TRBJ2-7; abundance: NA; d_gene: TRBD1; len: 18; CDR3aa: CASSHNRVSGTASYEQYF; CDR3nt: TGTGCCAGCAGTCACAATCGCGTCTCCGGGACAGCTTCCTACGAGCAGTACTTC
v_gene: TRBV9; j_gene: TRBJ2-6; abundance: NA; d_gene: NA; len: 18; CDR3aa: CASSGGGHSLSGANVLTF; CDR3nt: TGTGCCAGCAGCGGTGGCGGACACTCCCTCTCTGGGGCCAACGTCCTGACTTTC
v_gene: TRBV4-1; j_gene: TRBJ1-5; abundance: NA; d_gene: TRBD1; len: 16; CDR3aa: CASSQFGTASNQPQHF; CDR3nt: TGCGCCAGCAGCCAATTCGGGACAGCTAGCAATCAGCCCCAGCATTTT
v_gene: TRBV2; j_gene: TRBJ2-1; abundance: NA; d_gene: TRBD2; len: 15; CDR3aa: CASSEDGRAFDEQFF; CDR3nt: TGTGCCAGCAGTGAAGACGGGAGGGCCTTCGATGAGCAGTTCTTC
v_gene: TRBV14; j_gene: TRBJ1-2; abundance: NA; d_gene: TRBD1; len: 13; CDR3aa: CASSRGQGHGYTF; CDR3nt: TGTGCCAGCAGCCGGGGACAGGGTCATGGCTACACCTTC
v_gene: TRBV3-1/TRBV3-2; j_gene: TRBJ1-2; abundance: NA; d_gene: TRBD1; len: 14; CDR3aa: CASRRTGGNYGYTF; CDR3nt: TGTGCCAGCAGGCGGACAGGGGGCAACTATGGCTACACCTTC
v_gene: TRBV27; j_gene: TRBJ2-5; abundance: NA; d_gene: NA; len: 14; CDR3aa: CASWSRPGGETQYF; CDR3nt: TGTGCCAGCTGGTCACGTCCAGGGGGGGAGACCCAGTACTTC
v_gene: TRBV27; j_gene: TRBJ2-7; abundance: NA; d_gene: TRBD1; len: 16; CDR3aa: CASSQRRDRGPYEQYF; CDR3nt: TGTGCCAGCAGCCAACGACGTGACAGGGGTCCCTACGAGCAGTACTTC
v_gene: TRBV9; j_gene: TRBJ2-1; abundance: NA; d_gene: TRBD2; len: 18; CDR3aa: CASSAIPMGGTSYNEQFF; CDR3nt: TGTGCCAGCAGCGCCATTCCAATGGGGGGGACCTCCTACAATGAGCAGTTCTTC
v_gene: TRBV7-9; j_gene: TRBJ2-1; abundance: NA; d_gene: NA; len: 15; CDR3aa: CASSSTWLAGDEQFF; CDR3nt: TGTGCCAGCAGCTCCACCTGGCTAGCTGGCGATGAGCAGTTCTTC
v_gene: TRBV12-3/TRBV12-4; j_gene: TRBJ2-7; abundance: once; d_gene: TRBD2; len: 13; CDR3aa: CASSFSGRYEQYF; CDR3nt: TGTGCCAGCAGTTTCAGCGGGAGGTACGAGCAGTACTTC
v_gene: TRBV5-1; j_gene: TRBJ1-2; abundance: NA; d_gene: NA; len: 17; CDR3aa: CASSLRADSLLNYGYTF; CDR3nt: TGCGCCAGCAGCTTGAGAGCGGACAGCCTCTTAAACTATGGCTACACCTTC
v_gene: TRBV9; j_gene: TRBJ1-4; abundance: few; d_gene: NA; len: 16; CDR3aa: CASSGKEVGGYEKLFF; CDR3nt: TGTGCCAGCAGCGGAAAGGAGGTGGGCGGATATGAAAAACTGTTTTTT
v_gene: TRBV2; j_gene: TRBJ2-3; abundance: NA; d_gene: NA; len: 12; CDR3aa: CASSEVAGVKYF; CDR3nt: TGTGCCAGCAGTGAAGTGGCAGGGGTCAAGTATTTT
v_gene: TRBV9; j_gene: TRBJ2-5; abundance: NA; d_gene: NA; len: 14; CDR3aa: CASTNPRAGETQYF; CDR3nt: TGTGCCAGCACCAATCCAAGGGCAGGGGAGACCCAGTACTTC
v_gene: TRBV9; j_gene: TRBJ2-5; abundance: NA; d_gene: NA; len: 14; CDR3aa: CASSLETGTPTQYF; CDR3nt: TGTGCCAGCAGCCTCGAGACCGGGACTCCTACCCAGTACTTC
v_gene: TRBV11-2; j_gene: TRBJ1-5; abundance: NA; d_gene: TRBD1; len: 15; CDR3aa: CASSLGDSSIATQHF; CDR3nt: TGTGCCAGCAGCTTAGGGGACAGTTCTATAGCGACCCAGCATTTT
v_gene: TRBV27; j_gene: TRBJ2-7; abundance: NA; d_gene: NA; len: 16; CDR3aa: CASSLSTGDRAYEQYF; CDR3nt: TGTGCCAGCAGTTTATCTACCGGAGACAGAGCCTACGAGCAGTACTTC
v_gene: TRBV10-3; j_gene: TRBJ1-5; abundance: NA; d_gene: NA; len: 14; CDR3aa: CAISESGEDQPQHF; CDR3nt: TGTGCCATCAGTGAGTCGGGGGAGGATCAGCCCCAGCATTTT
v_gene: TRBV29-1; j_gene: TRBJ2-3; abundance: NA; d_gene: TRBD1; len: 13; CDR3aa: CSAGTVSPDTQYF; CDR3nt: TGCAGCGCCGGGACAGTCTCGCCAGATACGCAGTATTTT
v_gene: TRBV5-1; j_gene: TRBJ2-1; abundance: NA; d_gene: NA; len: 15; CDR3aa: CASSLGQGPHNEQFF; CDR3nt: TGCGCCAGCAGCCTTGGACAAGGCCCACACAATGAGCAGTTCTTC
v_gene: TRBV7-3; j_gene: TRBJ2-1; abundance: once; d_gene: TRBD2; len: 13; CDR3aa: CASSLTEREGMFF; CDR3nt: TGTGCCAGCAGCTTAACGGAGCGGGAGGGTATGTTCTTC
v_gene: TRBV23-1; j_gene: TRBJ1-1; abundance: NA; d_gene: NA; len: 14; CDR3aa: CARSKQGQETEAFF; CDR3nt: TGCGCCAGAAGTAAACAGGGCCAGGAGACTGAAGCTTTCTTT
v_gene: TRBV6-2/TRBV6-3; j_gene: TRBJ2-7; abundance: NA; d_gene: NA; len: 15; CDR3aa: CASSYPHRFAYEQYF; CDR3nt: TGTGCCAGCAGTTACCCCCACAGATTTGCCTACGAGCAGTACTTC
v_gene: TRBV4-2; j_gene: TRBJ1-2; abundance: NA; d_gene: NA; len: 15; CDR3aa: CASSRGENTRYGYTF; CDR3nt: TGTGCCAGCAGCCGAGGTGAGAACACTCGCTATGGCTACACCTTC
v_gene: TRBV9; j_gene: TRBJ2-5; abundance: few; d_gene: TRBD2; len: 15; CDR3aa: CASSVTSGRGGTQYF; CDR3nt: TGTGCCAGCAGCGTCACTAGCGGGAGAGGAGGGACCCAGTACTTC
v_gene: TRBV23-1; j_gene: TRBJ2-2; abundance: NA; d_gene: TRBD2; len: 18; CDR3aa: CASSQSKLAGGITGELFF; CDR3nt: TGCGCCAGCAGTCAATCGAAACTAGCGGGAGGTATCACCGGGGAGCTGTTTTTT
v_gene: TRBV5-6; j_gene: TRBJ1-1; abundance: NA; d_gene: NA; len: 14; CDR3aa: CASSSGNRPAEAFF; CDR3nt: TGTGCCAGCAGCTCCGGAAACAGGCCAGCTGAAGCTTTCTTT
v_gene: TRBV25-1; j_gene: TRBJ2-5; abundance: NA; d_gene: NA; len: 15; CDR3aa: CASSLLDAQRETQYF; CDR3nt: TGTGCCAGCAGTCTCCTCGATGCTCAACGGGAGACCCAGTACTTC
v_gene: TRBV19; j_gene: TRBJ1-2; abundance: NA; d_gene: TRBD1; len: 14; CDR3aa: CASSITGAHYGYTF; CDR3nt: TGTGCCAGTAGTATAACAGGGGCGCACTATGGCTACACCTTC
v_gene: TRBV7-2; j_gene: TRBJ2-5; abundance: NA; d_gene: TRBD1; len: 13; CDR3aa: CASSLDRGETQYF; CDR3nt: TGTGCCAGCAGCTTAGACAGGGGAGAGACCCAGTACTTC
v_gene: TRBV9; j_gene: TRBJ2-3; abundance: NA; d_gene: NA; len: 15; CDR3aa: CASSVGATSTDTQYF; CDR3nt: TGTGCCAGCAGCGTAGGCGCGACTAGCACAGATACGCAGTATTTT
v_gene: TRBV5-1; j_gene: TRBJ1-1; abundance: NA; d_gene: TRBD1; len: 14; CDR3aa: CASSEQGGNTEAFF; CDR3nt: TGCGCCAGCAGCGAACAGGGGGGGAACACTGAAGCTTTCTTT
v_gene: TRBV7-8; j_gene: TRBJ1-2; abundance: NA; d_gene: TRBD1; len: 13; CDR3aa: CASSFGRGLGYTF; CDR3nt: TGTGCCAGCAGCTTCGGCAGGGGGCTTGGCTACACCTTC
v_gene: TRBV18; j_gene: TRBJ2-1; abundance: NA; d_gene: TRBD2; len: 15; CDR3aa: CASSPLAGIDNEQFF; CDR3nt: TGTGCCAGCTCACCACTAGCGGGAATTGATAATGAGCAGTTCTTC
v_gene: TRBV2; j_gene: TRBJ2-7; abundance: NA; d_gene: NA; len: 15; CDR3aa: CASSEGGGEVYEQYF; CDR3nt: TGTGCCAGCAGTGAAGGTGGAGGGGAGGTCTACGAGCAGTACTTC
v_gene: TRBV28; j_gene: TRBJ2-3; abundance: NA; d_gene: TRBD2; len: 17; CDR3aa: CASSSRTSGSLADTQYF; CDR3nt: TGTGCCAGCAGTTCCCGGACTAGCGGGAGTCTCGCAGATACGCAGTATTTT
v_gene: TRBV18; j_gene: TRBJ2-5; abundance: NA; d_gene: NA; len: 16; CDR3aa: CASSPGYVGAQETQYF; CDR3nt: TGTGCCAGCTCACCAGGTTATGTGGGGGCTCAAGAGACCCAGTACTTC
v_gene: TRBV7-9; j_gene: TRBJ1-2; abundance: NA; d_gene: TRBD1; len: 16; CDR3aa: CASSLDRDRGVNGYTF; CDR3nt: TGTGCCAGCAGCTTAGACCGGGACAGGGGAGTTAATGGCTACACCTTC
v_gene: TRBV19; j_gene: TRBJ2-7; abundance: NA; d_gene: TRBD2; len: 14; CDR3aa: CASSPSGSGYEQYF; CDR3nt: TGTGCCAGTAGTCCTAGCGGGAGTGGCTACGAGCAGTACTTC
v_gene: TRBV27; j_gene: TRBJ2-7; abundance: NA; d_gene: TRBD2; len: 15; CDR3aa: CASSSQAGGRHEQYF; CDR3nt: TGTGCCAGCAGTTCCCAAGCGGGAGGGCGACACGAGCAGTACTTC
v_gene: TRBV7-2; j_gene: TRBJ1-6; abundance: NA; d_gene: NA; len: 14; CDR3aa: CASSLEQGNSPLHF; CDR3nt: TGTGCCAGCAGCTTAGAACAGGGCAATTCACCCCTCCACTTT
v_gene: TRBV6-2/TRBV6-3; j_gene: TRBJ2-1; abundance: NA; d_gene: NA; len: 14; CDR3aa: CASSRGQAPNEQFF; CDR3nt: TGTGCCAGCAGTCGGGGACAAGCCCCCAATGAGCAGTTCTTC
v_gene: TRBV9; j_gene: TRBJ2-7; abundance: NA; d_gene: NA; len: 16; CDR3aa: CASSVGSAELSYEQYF; CDR3nt: TGTGCCAGCAGCGTAGGTTCAGCGGAGCTATCCTACGAGCAGTACTTC
v_gene: TRBV7-3; j_gene: TRBJ2-5; abundance: once; d_gene: NA; len: 14; CDR3aa: CASSSGDGQETQYF; CDR3nt: TGTGCCAGCAGCTCAGGGGACGGACAAGAGACCCAGTACTTC
v_gene: TRBV20-1; j_gene: TRBJ2-7; abundance: NA; d_gene: NA; len: 11; CDR3aa: CSARDYGLQYF; CDR3nt: TGCAGTGCTAGAGATTATGGACTGCAGTACTTC
v_gene: TRBV6-2/TRBV6-3; j_gene: TRBJ2-3; abundance: NA; d_gene: TRBD2; len: 15; CDR3aa: CASSPPGSGSYTQYF; CDR3nt: TGTGCCAGCAGTCCCCCGGGGAGCGGGAGTTATACGCAGTATTTT
v_gene: TRBV7-9; j_gene: TRBJ1-1; abundance: NA; d_gene: TRBD1; len: 17; CDR3aa: CASSDRDRVAVGTEAFF; CDR3nt: TGTGCCAGCAGCGACCGGGACAGGGTGGCTGTAGGGACTGAAGCTTTCTTT
v_gene: TRBV4-2; j_gene: TRBJ1-5; abundance: few; d_gene: TRBD1; len: 16; CDR3aa: CASSPFDRGQNQPQHF; CDR3nt: TGTGCCAGCAGCCCCTTTGACAGGGGGCAAAATCAGCCCCAGCATTTT
v_gene: TRBV5-8; j_gene: TRBJ2-2; abundance: NA; d_gene: NA; len: 19; CDR3aa: CASSLAWEGGPQDTGELFF; CDR3nt: TGTGCCAGCAGCCTGGCCTGGGAGGGGGGTCCTCAGGACACCGGGGAGCTGTTTTTT
v_gene: TRBV5-1; j_gene: TRBJ2-2; abundance: NA; d_gene: NA; len: 14; CDR3aa: CASSAQGANGELFF; CDR3nt: TGCGCCAGCAGCGCACAGGGTGCAAACGGGGAGCTGTTTTTT
v_gene: TRBV5-4; j_gene: TRBJ1-6; abundance: NA; d_gene: NA; len: 13; CDR3aa: CASSPTGNSPLHF; CDR3nt: TGTGCCAGCAGCCCTACAGGGAATTCACCCCTCCACTTT